This passage covers 23 T cell receptor beta chains from one sample sequenced in a study of blood T cell repertoires in COVID-19. Clones were sequenced by immunoSEQ multiplex PCR, and TCRdb holds only the in-frame ones, with some missing. The data show under 150,000 clones, with 88% seen just once and about 10% held by the top ten. Sequencing was done on a sample of peripheral blood. The receptors were sampled from a man aged 45-65 years with active or convalescent COVID-19.

This chain joins TRBV5-6 and TRBJ2-5; 7 nucleotides agree with TRBD1. Germline V gives CDR1 SGHDT, CDR2 YYEEEE. The V gene end was trimmed by 2 bases and the J gene end by 4 bases; junction bases not matched to a gene: 8. The CDR3 is made up of 15 amino acids. This CDR3 reads CASSFRGRVGETQYF. In nucleotides, the CDR3 is TGTGCCAGCAGCTTCAGGGGGAGAGTAGGAGAGACCCAGTACTTC.

This rearrangement joins TRBV6-6 to TRBJ1-3; no definite D call. V shed 6 bases and J shed 0 bases, with 9 bases lying between them. Germline CDR1 MNHNY, CDR2 SVGAGI (reference sequence). The CDR3 has 14 residues. The DNA for the CDR3 is TGTGCCAGCAGAGACGGACTCTCTGGAAACACCATATATTTT. Translating gives CASRDGLSGNTIYF.

The V and J genes are TRBV9 and TRBJ2-5; tentative D call: TRBD2 (5 bases). Germline loops: CDR1 SGDLS, CDR2 YYNGEE. The CDR3 consists of 15 residues. Deletions cut 0 bases from V and 3 bases from J, with 12 bases between. As DNA, the CDR3 is TGTGCCAGCAGCGTAGCTCTGGGAGTCAAAGAGACCCAGTACTTC. The encoded protein is CASSVALGVKETQYF.

The chain employs TRBV6-5 and TRBJ2-7; D is possibly TRBD2 (7 bases). The germline CDR1 and CDR2 sequences are MNHEY and SVGAGI. V dropped 0 bases and J dropped 6 bases, with 15 bases sitting between them. CDR3 length: 15 residues. CDR3 sequence (DNA): TGTGCCAGCAGTTACTCGGTACAGGGAGGGAGCGAGCAGTACTTC. Amino acid sequence: CASSYSVQGGSEQYF.

The CDR3 DNA is TGTGCCAGCAGCCAGTTGGAGTTGAACACTGAAGCTTTCTTT. Amino acids: CASSQLELNTEAFF. The chain has TRBV4-2 and TRBJ1-1; unclear D gene. Germline-derived CDR1 and CDR2 are LGHNA and YNFKEQ. The CDR3 covers 14 residues. V gave up 3 bases and J gave up 0 bases, with 8 bases separating them.

In nucleotides, the CDR3 is TGTGCCAGCAGCCAAGATGGAGTCGATGACGAGCAGTACTTC. Its translation is CASSQDGVDDEQYF. This chain links TRBV3-1 (or the pseudogene TRBV3-2) with TRBJ2-7; D unclear. This CDR3 is built from 14 residues. Germline V gene lookup returns CDR1 LGHDT and CDR2 YNNKEL (reference sequence). Between the trimmed V and J ends, which lost 0 bases and 5 bases, there was a span of 11 bases.

This clone was picked up one time. The chain recombines TRBV5-4 with TRBJ2-3; D is perhaps TRBD1 (5 bases). Trimming cost V 4 bases and J 2 bases, with 8 bases left between them. The CDR3 consists of 13 residues. Per the germline V gene, CDR1 is SGHNT and CDR2 is YYREEE (reference sequence). The CDR3 loop is CASSRTPTDTQYF. The CDR3 bases are TGTGCCAGCAGCAGGACACCCACAGATACGCAGTATTTT.

This sequence joins TRBV29-1 and TRBJ1-1; 8 bases map to TRBD1. Per germline, CDR1 SQVTM and CDR2 ANQGSEA. Trimming at V came to 6 bases and at J to 0 bases, leaving 6 bases not matched to a gene. This CDR3 spans 14 amino acids. CDR3 residues: CSVPGQAMNTEAFF. In nucleotides, the CDR3 is TGCAGCGTGCCGGGACAGGCGATGAACACTGAAGCTTTCTTT.

The V call is TRBV7-2, the J call TRBJ1-1; D is undetermined. CDR1 SGHTA and CDR2 FQGNSA come from the germline V gene. Trimming took off 3 bases at V and 4 bases at J, with 12 bases between the two ends. The CDR3 contains 14 residues. The CDR3 DNA sequence: TGTGCCAGCAGCTTGTGGGAGGAGGGCACTGAAGCTTTCTTT. This translates into CASSLWEEGTEAFF.

The rearrangement links TRBV6-5 to TRBJ2-1; 8 positions agree with TRBD1. Germline loops: CDR1 MNHEY, CDR2 SVGAGI. CDR3 length: 14 residues. J lost 5 bases, V lost 8 bases, and 8 bases had no gene match. The CDR3 bases are TGTGCCAGCGTAACAGGGGGTGTAGACAATGAGCAGTTCTTC. Translation: CASVTGGVDNEQFF.

The chain combines TRBV19 with TRBJ1-1, with no clear D. Looked up from germline, CDR1 is LNHDA and CDR2 is SQIVND (reference sequence). Trimming shortened V by 3 bases and J by 5 bases, and 13 bases separated the two germline ends. This CDR3 is 14 amino acids long. CDR3 DNA sequence: TGTGCCAGTAGTATGCGGGCCCCGGTGACTGAAGCTTTCTTT. The encoded protein is CASSMRAPVTEAFF.

Remarks on this clone: Other nucleotide sequences in the sample specify the same CDR3. The chain employs TRBV19 and TRBJ2-2; 13 bases align to TRBD2. Germline V gene sequence: CDR1 LNHDA, CDR2 SQIVND (reference sequence). The CDR3 consists of 15 residues. V gave up 4 bases and J gave up 6 bases; unmatched junction bases: 2. The CDR3 region is CASSRGLAGAGELFF. In nucleotides, the CDR3 is TGTGCCAGTAGTAGAGGACTAGCGGGAGCCGGGGAGCTGTTTTTT.

This clone was seen once. The rearrangement joins TRBV9 to TRBJ2-7; 7 bases are a match to TRBD2. V trimming: 0 bases; J trimming: 4 bases; junction bases outside the gene matches: 7. The CDR3 is made up of 15 amino acids. Germline assignment: CDR1 SGDLS and CDR2 YYNGEE. The CDR3: CASSVEAGATYEQYF. CDR3 bases: TGTGCCAGCAGCGTAGAGGCGGGAGCAACTTACGAGCAGTACTTC.

V and J are TRBV19 and TRBJ2-1, with D tentatively TRBD2 (6 bases). The V gene's germline CDR1 is LNHDA and CDR2 SQIVND (reference sequence). There are 14 residues in the CDR3. V lost 3 bases and J lost 7, with 13 bases in between. CDR3: CASSIAGTRNEQFF. The DNA for the CDR3 is TGTGCCAGTAGTATTGCCGGGACTCGAAATGAGCAGTTCTTC.

V gene TRBV7-9 combines with J gene TRBJ2-2; 7 bases agree with TRBD2. Germline CDR1 is SEHNR and CDR2 is FQNEAQ (reference sequence). V trimming: 6 bases; J trimming: 6 bases; junction bases outside the gene matches: 4. This CDR3 has 13 residues. The CDR3 loop is CASRFTSAGELFF. The DNA for the CDR3 is TGTGCCAGCAGATTTACTAGCGCCGGGGAGCTGTTTTTT.

The chain employs TRBV7-2 and TRBJ2-3; a possible D gene is TRBD2 (6 bases). The CDR3 is 15 residues long. Trimming shortened V by 1 base and J by 0 bases, and 8 bases separated the two germline ends. Looked up from germline, CDR1 is SGHTA and CDR2 is FQGNSA. DNA for the CDR3: TGTGCCAGCAGCTTAGGGGGGGTTAGCACAGATACGCAGTATTTT. Protein sequence: CASSLGGVSTDTQYF.

The rearrangement links TRBV27 to TRBJ1-4; 10 positions agree with TRBD1. Germline values: CDR1 MNHEY, CDR2 SMNVEV (reference sequence). CDR3 size: 18 residues. The V gene end was trimmed by 5 bases and the J gene end by 7 bases; junction bases not matched to a gene: 16. This CDR3 is CASSRMTGGGGSVEKLFF. The CDR3 DNA sequence: TGTGCCAGCAGTCGAATGACAGGGGGCGGAGGATCGGTTGAAAAACTGTTTTTT.

This clone showed up just once. This rearrangement joins TRBV27 to TRBJ1-1, with D possibly matching TRBD1 (5 bases). The CDR3 is 13 amino acids. V dropped 5 bases and J dropped 4 bases, with 11 bases sitting between them. The germline gives CDR1 MNHEY, CDR2 SMNVEV (reference sequence). The DNA for the CDR3 is TGTGCCAGCAGTCAAGGGGCAGGCACTGAAGCTTTCTTT. Translation gives CASSQGAGTEAFF.

This clone was recorded once. The chain links TRBV6-5 to TRBJ2-2; 10 nucleotides line up with TRBD1. V trimming: 5 bases; J trimming: 6 bases; junction bases outside the gene matches: 6. The germline V gene has CDR1 MNHEY and CDR2 SVGAGI. The CDR3 is 15 amino acids. The CDR3 loop reads CASSTGTGVPGELFF. The DNA for the CDR3 is TGTGCCAGCAGTACCGGGACAGGGGTCCCCGGGGAGCTGTTTTTT.

The gene calls are TRBV24-1 and TRBJ2-3, with 7 positions matching TRBD1. The trim removed 3 bases at V and 1 base at J, leaving 3 bases unmatched. From germline, CDR1 is KGHDR and CDR2 SFDVKD. This CDR3 contains 15 residues. CDR3 amino acids: CATSDPGQGTDTQYF. CDR3 nucleotides: TGTGCCACCAGTGATCCTGGACAGGGCACAGATACGCAGTATTTT.

The chain has TRBV28 and TRBJ2-7, with D possibly being TRBD1 (5 bases). V lost 5 bases, J lost 0 bases, and 11 bases lay in between. CDR3 length: 14 amino acids. Germline CDR1 is MDHEN and CDR2 is SYDVKM. This CDR3 reads CASSPSTASYEQYF. The CDR3 DNA reads TGTGCCAGCAGTCCGTCGACAGCCTCCTACGAGCAGTACTTC.

The chain combines TRBV7-6 with TRBJ2-3, with 7 bases aligning to TRBD2. Trimming at V came to 1 base and at J to 2 bases, leaving 6 bases not matched to a gene. Germline V gives CDR1 SGHVS, CDR2 FNYEAQ. The CDR3 is made up of 16 amino acids. The CDR3 bases are TGTGCCAGCAGCTTAGAGTCTAGCGGTTCCACAGATACGCAGTATTTT. This gives the protein CASSLESSGSTDTQYF.

The gene calls are TRBV28 and TRBJ1-1; D remains unclear. Deletions cut 7 bases from V and 3 bases from J, with 12 bases between. The CDR3 is made up of 13 amino acids. Germline V lookup: CDR1 MDHEN, CDR2 SYDVKM. The CDR3 region has the DNA TGTGCCAGCACCTCACGGGGTTACACTGAAGCTTTCTTT. Translation: CASTSRGYTEAFF.